Listed here are 10 T cell receptor beta chains from one sample, sequenced in a study of vaccination effects on CD4 cells after COVID-19. Sequencing followed a ViraFEST assay step that expanded antigen-specific CD4+ T cells with viral peptide pools. The authors isolated CD4+ T cells after roughly eleven days of culture. These receptors have no identified antigens. Some clones are missing from TCRdb's copy, which holds only in-frame ones; the method was immunoSEQ multiplex PCR. The sample shows approximately 54,000 clones, 80% of them seen only once. Sequences were derived from CD4+ T cells from PBMCs cultured with HCoV-229E spike peptides, sampled before COVID-19 vaccination. Source of these receptors: a human donor who received a COVID-19 vaccine.

The chain has TRBV7-2 and TRBJ2-2; the D gene is possibly TRBD1 (6 bases). CDR1 and CDR2 from the germline V gene are SGHTA and FQGNSA. CDR3 length: 14 amino acids. The ends were cut back, 1 base at V and 4 bases at J, with 7 bases in the middle. CDR3 sequence reads: CASSLVRGTGELFF. The DNA of the CDR3 is TGTGCCAGCAGCTTAGTCAGGGGCACCGGGGAGCTGTTTTTT.

The chain links TRBV18 to TRBJ2-7; D gene ambiguous. Germline V lookup: CDR1 KGHSH, CDR2 LQKENI. V lost 4 bases, J lost 2 bases, and 9 bases lay in between. This CDR3 has 13 residues. The CDR3 bases are TGTGCCAGCTCACAAGACTTTCCCTACGAGCAGTACGTC. Amino acid sequence: CASSQDFPYEQYV.

The V call is TRBV9, the J call TRBJ1-3; no clear D. CDR3 length: 14 residues. Germline CDR1 is SGDLS and CDR2 is YYNGEE. V lost 0 bases and J lost 4, with 8 bases in between. The CDR3 DNA sequence: TGTGCCAGCAGCGTAGAGGGCTTGGGAAACACCATATATTTT. Its translation is CASSVEGLGNTIYF.

The chain uses TRBV10-3 and TRBJ1-3, with no clear D. Trimming stripped 6 bases from V and 4 bases from J, with 10 bases between. The CDR3 is 13 residues long. From germline, CDR1 is ENHRY and CDR2 SYGVKD. DNA for the CDR3: TGTGCCATCAGACGTGATGGAGGAAACACCATATATTTT. It specifies CAIRRDGGNTIYF.

In DNA form, the CDR3 reads TGCAGTGCTAGTCCGGTTCAGGTGCAGTTCTTC. Its translation: CSASPVQVQFF. The V and J genes are TRBV20-1 and TRBJ2-1; D remains unclear. CDR3 size: 11 residues. The germline V and J ends were trimmed by 3 bases and 12 bases, with 12 bases remaining between them. Germline V gene sequence: CDR1 DFQATT, CDR2 SNEGSKA (reference sequence).

In DNA form, the CDR3 reads TGTGCCAGCAGTCCTAGCGGGGGGGCCTTAAACATTCAGTACTTC. It translates to CASSPSGGALNIQYF. The V and J genes are TRBV28 and TRBJ2-4; 12 bases fit TRBD2. CDR1 is MDHEN, CDR2 SYDVKM, per germline. Germline trimming cut 5 bases from V and 6 bases from J; bases unmatched to any gene: 5. CDR3 length: 15 amino acids.

J is TRBJ2-7 and V is TRBV15; D is undetermined. From germline, CDR1 is LNHNV and CDR2 YYDKDF (reference sequence). V was clipped by 0 bases and J by 2 bases, with 14 bases between them. The CDR3 runs to 16 residues. CDR3 coding DNA: TGTGCCACCAGCAGAGATTCGGGCCACACGGCCTACGAGCAGTACGTC. Its protein is CATSRDSGHTAYEQYV.

In nucleotides, the CDR3 is TGTGCCAGCAGTTTCCCCTTTAGGGCTAGCGGGGGTCTTGAGCAGTTCTTC. Translation: CASSFPFRASGGLEQFF. J is TRBJ2-1 and V is TRBV28, with 10 positions matching TRBD2. This CDR3 has 17 residues. CDR1 is MDHEN and CDR2 is SYDVKM in the germline V gene. The V and J ends lost 3 bases and 9 bases, in that order; junction bases with no gene match: 14.

This clone came up a few times. The chain combines TRBV28 with TRBJ1-5; weak D call: TRBD1 (6 bases). V shed 11 bases and J shed 10 bases, with 21 bases lying between them. Germline V CDR1 and CDR2: MDHEN, SYDVKM. This CDR3 region has 13 residues. The CDR3 nucleotides read TGTGCCGCTCGAGGGGGACCCCGTATTCCCCAGCATTTT. This translates into CAARGGPRIPQHF. The full variable domain, in which reference TRBV28 and TRBJ1-5 provide the parts outside the CDR3, is DVKVTQSSRYLVKRTGEKVFLECVQDMDHENMFWYRQDPGLGLRLIYFSYDVKMKEKGDIPEGYSVSREKKERFSLILESASTNQTSMYLCAARGGPRIPQHFGDGTRLSIL.

V is TRBV6-5 and J is TRBJ2-1; D is unclear. CDR3 length: 14 amino acids. CDR1 and CDR2 (germline): MNHEY, SVGAGI. V was pared by 6 bases and J by 10 bases, with 19 bases between. The CDR3 sequence: CASRSIDRRPEQFF. The CDR3 DNA reads as TGTGCCAGCAGATCCATCGACCGCCGGCCGGAGCAGTTCTTC.